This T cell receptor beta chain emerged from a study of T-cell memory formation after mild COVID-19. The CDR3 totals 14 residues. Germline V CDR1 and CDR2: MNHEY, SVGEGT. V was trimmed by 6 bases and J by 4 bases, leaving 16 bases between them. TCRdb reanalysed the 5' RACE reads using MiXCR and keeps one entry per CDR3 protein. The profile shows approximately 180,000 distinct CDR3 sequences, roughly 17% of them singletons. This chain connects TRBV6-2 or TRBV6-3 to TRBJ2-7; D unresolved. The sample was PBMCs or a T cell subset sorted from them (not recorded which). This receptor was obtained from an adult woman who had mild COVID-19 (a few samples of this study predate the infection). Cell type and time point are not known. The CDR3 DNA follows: TGTGCCAGCAGCGTGGGTGGAATTCGGTACGAGCAGTACTTC. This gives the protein CASSVGGIRYEQYF.